What follows are 19 T cell receptor beta chains derived from one specimen sequenced in a study of sequential checkpoint blockade in melanoma. Treatment noted: randomized to nivolumab then ipilimumab (arm A) or the reverse (arm B). Generated by immunoSEQ multiplex PCR, the TCRdb table keeps only in-frame clones and is missing some. Here the sample spans around 30,000 clones, approximately 77% being singletons. The sample was CD8+ T cells sorted from blood (inferred from file names), taken from a patient given nivolumab and ipilimumab in sequence. All receptors come from a human donor with melanoma.

The V gene is TRBV27, the J gene TRBJ1-2; 7 positions match TRBD1. The junction had 0 bases not matched to a gene; V was cut back by 2 bases and J by 3 bases. CDR1 is MNHEY and CDR2 is SMNVEV in the germline V gene (reference sequence). This CDR3 is 13 amino acids long. CDR3 DNA sequence: TGTGCCAGCAGTTTAGACAGGGACTATGGCTACACCTTC. It encodes CASSLDRDYGYTF.

This clone qualifies as medium-sized. The chain carries TRBV27 and TRBJ1-3; D ambiguous. Trimming took 6 bases from V and 4 from J, leaving 10 bases between them. The CDR3 spans 13 residues. Per germline, CDR1 MNHEY and CDR2 SMNVEV (reference sequence). The CDR3 bases are TGTGCCAGCAGCGCTGCGGGAGGAAACACCATATATTTT. Encoded protein: CASSAAGGNTIYF.

This clone was detected only once. This chain joins TRBV6-5 and TRBJ1-1, with no clear D. Germline CDR1 MNHEY, CDR2 SVGAGI. This CDR3 is built from 14 residues. Trimming left V 2 bases short and J 5 bases short, with 12 bases between. CDR3 amino acids: CASSYRWGGTEAFF. Here the CDR3 DNA reads TGTGCCAGCAGTTACAGGTGGGGAGGGACTGAAGCTTTCTTT.

This clone was found a few times. The chain combines TRBV6-6 with TRBJ1-6; D gene uncertain. V lost 2 bases, J lost 7 bases, and 9 bases lay in between. Germline V lookup: CDR1 MNHNY, CDR2 SVGAGI (reference sequence). This CDR3 has 14 residues. The CDR3 sequence is CASSYDKFNSPLHF. The CDR3 region has the DNA TGTGCCAGCAGTTACGACAAGTTCAATTCACCCCTCCACTTT.

This clone has just one count. This rearrangement joins TRBV4-1 to TRBJ2-7; perhaps TRBD2 as D (6 bases). Germline values: CDR1 MGHRA, CDR2 YSYEKL. This CDR3 comprises 13 residues. V was clipped by 1 base and J by 3 bases, with 7 bases between them. The CDR3 reads CASSQGLDYEQYF. DNA of the CDR3: TGCGCCAGCAGCCAAGGACTAGACTACGAGCAGTACTTC.

The CDR3 region is CASTSAGGVDTQYF. The CDR3, as DNA: TGCGCCAGCACGTCGGCGGGAGGGGTAGATACGCAGTATTTT. The chain recombines TRBV5-1 with TRBJ2-3, with TRBD2 matching over 9 bases. Trimming cost V 6 bases and J 5 bases; bases outside gene matches: 7. Germline assignment: CDR1 SGHRS and CDR2 YFSETQ. The CDR3 is made up of 14 amino acids.

On this clone itself: One junction end does not reproduce the germline sequence, and a read error may be involved. This CDR3 is also generated by other DNA sequences in the sample. The V call is TRBV9, the J call TRBJ2-2; 9 bases fit TRBD2. The CDR3 totals 16 residues. The V gene's germline CDR1 is SGDLS and CDR2 YYNGEE. CDR3 sequence reads: CASSGSGTSYPGELFF. The CDR3 DNA reads TGTGCCAGCAGCGGATCCGGGACTAGCTACCCCGGGGAGCTGTTTTTC.

This rearrangement joins TRBV5-1 to TRBJ2-7; TRBD2 is a possible D gene (6 bases). The CDR3 is 13 amino acids. The V end lost 2 bases, the J end lost 1 base, and 7 bases lay between the germline ends. Germline values: CDR1 SGHRS, CDR2 YFSETQ. As DNA, the CDR3 is TGCGCCAGCAGCTTCGGGGGTTCCTACGAGCAGTACTTC. It codes for CASSFGGSYEQYF.

The J gene is TRBJ1-5, the V gene TRBV5-6; D is unresolved. Germline lookup yields CDR1 SGHDT and CDR2 YYEEEE. This CDR3 contains 17 residues. V was pared by 0 bases and J by 2 bases, with 15 bases between. The CDR3 spells CASSLGPGNVRNQPQHF. The CDR3 DNA reads TGTGCCAGCAGCTTGGGACCGGGTAATGTCCGCAATCAGCCCCAGCATTTT.

V gene TRBV27 combines with J gene TRBJ1-5, with D perhaps matching TRBD1 (6 bases). The CDR3 contains 15 residues. Germline CDR1 and CDR2: MNHEY and SMNVEV (reference sequence). Trimming left V 3 bases short and J 2 bases short, with 11 bases between. The CDR3 here is CASSFLGGGNQPQHF. CDR3 sequence (DNA): TGTGCCAGCAGTTTCCTAGGGGGGGGCAATCAGCCCCAGCATTTT.

The CDR3: CASSYAAGVYEQYF. As DNA, the CDR3 is TGTGCCAGCAGTTATGCGGCGGGGGTTTACGAGCAGTACTTC. V gene TRBV6-5 combines with J gene TRBJ2-7; TRBD2 aligns across 7 bases. V shed 3 bases, J shed 4 bases, and the junction held 6 bases outside the gene matches. The CDR3 extends over 14 amino acids. Germline CDR1 reads MNHEY; CDR2 reads SVGAGI.

V usage is TRBV28 and J usage is TRBJ2-3; 8 bases align to TRBD1. Trimming cost V 5 bases and J 2 bases; bases outside gene matches: 9. The CDR3 is 16 amino acids. Germline CDR1 and CDR2: MDHEN and SYDVKM. The CDR3 coding sequence is TGTGCCAGCAGTGGAACGGACAGGGTGGTCACAGATACGCAGTATTTT. This encodes CASSGTDRVVTDTQYF.

This clone is medium-sized (0.01 to 0.1%) within its sample. The CDR3 here is CASSLTQGTYNEQFF. CDR3 coding DNA: TGTGCCAGCAGCTTGACACAGGGAACCTACAATGAGCAGTTCTTC. This chain uses TRBV7-9 with TRBJ2-1; D is perhaps TRBD1 (6 bases). The CDR3 spans 15 residues. The V end was cut by 3 bases, the J end by 2 bases, with 11 bases between. The V gene's germline CDR1 is SEHNR and CDR2 FQNEAQ (reference sequence).

The rearrangement links TRBV4-1 to TRBJ2-1; a possible D gene is TRBD2 (6 bases). Looked up from germline, CDR1 is MGHRA and CDR2 is YSYEKL. V dropped 4 bases and J dropped 6 bases, with 13 bases sitting between them. The CDR3 is 14 residues long. CDR3 sequence (DNA): TGCGCCAGCAGCCTTAGCGGAAGGTCCAATGAGCAGTTCTTC. The encoded protein is CASSLSGRSNEQFF.

This sequence joins TRBV28 and TRBJ1-1; D call uncertain. The CDR3 covers 14 residues. Trimming removed 2 bases from V and 1 base from J, with 8 bases in between. Germline V gene sequence: CDR1 MDHEN, CDR2 SYDVKM. The CDR3 spells CASSLRGRNTEAFF. As DNA, the CDR3 is TGTGCCAGCAGTTTACGAGGAAGGAACACTGAAGCTTTCTTT.

The CDR3 loop is CASSRSRGEQYF. CDR3 nucleotide sequence: TGCGCCAGCAGCCGATCCCGGGGGGAGCAGTACTTC. The rearrangement links TRBV4-1 to TRBJ2-5; TRBD2 matches 7 bases. Germline CDR1 and CDR2: MGHRA and YSYEKL. Trimming cost V 4 bases and J 11 bases; bases outside gene matches: 7. This CDR3 contains 12 residues.

This chain uses TRBV5-6 with TRBJ2-7; tentatively, D is TRBD2 (6 bases). CDR1 and CDR2 (germline): SGHDT, YYEEEE. The CDR3 extends over 14 amino acids. V shed 0 bases and J shed 7 bases, with 14 bases lying between them. Written as DNA, the CDR3 is TGTGCCAGCAGCTTGGAACTAGCTCCGTGGGAGCAGTACTTC. Translated, it gives CASSLELAPWEQYF.

The chain couples TRBV10-3 to TRBJ2-7; TRBD2 matches 7 bases. V gave up 0 bases and J gave up 3 bases; unmatched junction bases: 8. Germline V lookup: CDR1 ENHRY, CDR2 SYGVKD. CDR3 length equals 16 residues. The CDR3 sequence: CAISESGLGGGYEQYF. CDR3 sequence (DNA): TGTGCCATCAGTGAGTCTGGACTAGGCGGTGGCTACGAGCAGTACTTC.

This clone has a handful of counts. The chain combines TRBV30 with TRBJ1-1; weak D call: TRBD1 (6 bases). The CDR3 has 13 amino acids. The germline V gene has CDR1 GTSNPN and CDR2 SVGIG (reference sequence). V lost 2 bases and J 1 base, leaving 8 bases between the germline ends. In DNA form, the CDR3 reads TGTGCCTGGAGTTGGGACACGAACACTGAAGCTTTCTTT. Translating gives CAWSWDTNTEAFF.